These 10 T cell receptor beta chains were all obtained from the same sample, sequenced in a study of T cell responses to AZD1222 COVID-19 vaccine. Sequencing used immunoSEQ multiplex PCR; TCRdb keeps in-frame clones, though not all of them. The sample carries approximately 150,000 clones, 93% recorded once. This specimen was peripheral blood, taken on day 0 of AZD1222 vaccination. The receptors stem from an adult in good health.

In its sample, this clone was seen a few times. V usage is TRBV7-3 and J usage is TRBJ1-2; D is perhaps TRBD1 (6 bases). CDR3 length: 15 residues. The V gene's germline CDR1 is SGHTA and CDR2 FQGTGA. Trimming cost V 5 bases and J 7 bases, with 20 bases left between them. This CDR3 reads CASSHYPGDSRGYTF. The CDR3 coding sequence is TGTGCCAGCAGCCACTACCCAGGGGACTCACGTGGCTACACCTTC.

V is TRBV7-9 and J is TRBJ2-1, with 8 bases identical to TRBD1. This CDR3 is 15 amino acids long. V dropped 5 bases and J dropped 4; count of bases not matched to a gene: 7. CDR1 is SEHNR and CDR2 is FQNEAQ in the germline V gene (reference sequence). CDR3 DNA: TGTGCCAGCAGCCTGCGGACAGGGACTTACAATGAGCAGTTCTTC. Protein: CASSLRTGTYNEQFF. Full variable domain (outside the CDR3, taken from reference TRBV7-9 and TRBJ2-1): DTGVSQNPRHKITKRGQNVTFRCDPISEHNRLYWYRQTLGQGPEFLTYFQNEAQLEKSRLLSDRFSAERPKGSFSTLEIQRTEQGDSAMYLCASSLRTGTYNEQFFGPGTRLTVL.

The CDR3 nucleotides are TGTGCCAGCGGAAGGACTGAAGCTTTCTTT. It encodes CASGRTEAFF. This chain connects TRBV6-5 to TRBJ1-1; D call uncertain. Trimming cost V 8 bases and J 5 bases, with 6 bases left between them. This CDR3 comprises 10 residues. Germline V gene sequence: CDR1 MNHEY, CDR2 SVGAGI.

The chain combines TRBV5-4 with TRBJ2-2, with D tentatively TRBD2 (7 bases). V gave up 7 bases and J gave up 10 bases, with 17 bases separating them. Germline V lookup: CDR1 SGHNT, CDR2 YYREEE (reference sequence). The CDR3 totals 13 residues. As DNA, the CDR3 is TGTGCCAGCTCGGGGGCGGGGGCCCTGGAGCTGTTTTTT. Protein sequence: CASSGAGALELFF.

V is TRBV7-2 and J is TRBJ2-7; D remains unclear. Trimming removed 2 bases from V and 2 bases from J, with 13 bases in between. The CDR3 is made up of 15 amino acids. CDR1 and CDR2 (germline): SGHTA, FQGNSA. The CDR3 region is CASSLLEWTTYEQYF. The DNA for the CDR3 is TGTGCCAGCAGCTTACTCGAGTGGACGACCTACGAGCAGTACTTC.

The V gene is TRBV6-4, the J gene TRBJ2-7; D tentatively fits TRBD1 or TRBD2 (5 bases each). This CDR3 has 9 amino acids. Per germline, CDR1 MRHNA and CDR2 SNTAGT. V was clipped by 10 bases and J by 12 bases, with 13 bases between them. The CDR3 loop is CANGTDGYF. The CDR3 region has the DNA TGTGCCAACGGGACGGACGGGTACTTC.

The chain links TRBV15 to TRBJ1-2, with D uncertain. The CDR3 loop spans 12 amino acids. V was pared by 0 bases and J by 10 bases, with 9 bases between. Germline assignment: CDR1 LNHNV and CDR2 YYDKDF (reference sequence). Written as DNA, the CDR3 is TGTGCCACCAGCAGAGACTTGGACGCCTACACCTTC. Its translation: CATSRDLDAYTF.

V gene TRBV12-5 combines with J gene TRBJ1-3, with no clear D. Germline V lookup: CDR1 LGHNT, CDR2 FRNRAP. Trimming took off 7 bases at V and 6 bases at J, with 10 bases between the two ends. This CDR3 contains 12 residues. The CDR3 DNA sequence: TGTGCTAGTGCCCCCCTCATAAACACCATATATTTT. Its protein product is CASAPLINTIYF.

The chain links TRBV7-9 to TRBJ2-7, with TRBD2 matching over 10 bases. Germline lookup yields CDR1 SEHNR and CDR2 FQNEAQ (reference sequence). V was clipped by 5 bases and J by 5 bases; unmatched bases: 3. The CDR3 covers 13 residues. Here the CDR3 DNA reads TGTGCCAGCAGCGGTAGCGGGGGGAACGAGCAGTACTTC. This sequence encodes CASSGSGGNEQYF.

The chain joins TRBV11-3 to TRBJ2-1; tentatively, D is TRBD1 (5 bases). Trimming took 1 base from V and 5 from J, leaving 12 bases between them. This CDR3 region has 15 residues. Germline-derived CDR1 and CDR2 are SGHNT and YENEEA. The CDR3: CASSLGWTLNNEQFF. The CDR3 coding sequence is TGTGCCAGCAGCTTAGGCTGGACATTGAACAATGAGCAGTTCTTC.